The 13 T cell receptor beta chains reported below all come from one sample, sequenced in a study of blood T cells in healthy people across ages. Through a sample-barcoded 5' primer and a J-beta primer mix, a second PCR was run for roughly 7 to 12 cycles. TCRdb reprocessed the 5' RACE reads via MiXCR and lists one record per CDR3 protein. The sample includes about 1.4 million distinct CDR3 sequences, around 59% seen only once; the top ten take more than 6%. Sequences were obtained from blood. The receptor source for this set is a man aged 18 to 35 in good health.

The chain combines TRBV4-3 with TRBJ1-2; no firm D call. This CDR3 comprises 14 residues. Trimming pared 2 bases from V and 2 bases from J, leaving 9 bases between. The V gene's germline CDR1 is LGHNA and CDR2 YSLEER. The CDR3 region is CASSQRRQNYGYTF. CDR3 coding DNA: TGCGCCAGCAGCCAAAGGCGGCAGAACTATGGCTACACCTTC.

The rearrangement uses TRBV29-1 and TRBJ1-1, with D possibly being TRBD1 (6 bases). This CDR3 spans 13 amino acids. Germline CDR1 SQVTM, CDR2 ANQGSEA. Trimming shortened V by 0 bases and J by 5 bases, and 10 bases separated the two germline ends. CDR3 nucleotide sequence: TGCAGCGTTGAAGAGGTACAGGGAACTGAAGCTTTCTTT. Translating it yields CSVEEVQGTEAFF.

The rearrangement joins TRBV7-9 to TRBJ2-7; TRBD1 agrees at 8 bases. The germline gives CDR1 SEHNR, CDR2 FQNEAQ (reference sequence). V was pared by 5 bases and J by 5 bases, with 8 bases of the junction left unmatched. This CDR3 contains 14 residues. The CDR3 is CASSLPGQADEQYF. DNA for the CDR3: TGTGCCAGCAGCCTACCGGGACAGGCCGACGAGCAGTACTTC.

The CDR3 is CSAGIGRGGGYTF. The CDR3 DNA is TGCAGCGCTGGTATTGGAAGGGGCGGTGGCTACACCTTC. This chain links TRBV29-1 with TRBJ1-2; a possible D gene is TRBD1 (5 bases). V lost 7 bases, J lost 7 bases, and 19 bases lay in between. The CDR3 consists of 13 residues. CDR1 and CDR2 from the germline V gene are SQVTM and ANQGSEA.

The V call is TRBV12-3 or TRBV12-4, the J call TRBJ2-2; 9 nucleotides line up with TRBD2. With V trimmed by 1 base and J by 6 bases, 3 bases remained unmatched. There are 15 residues in the CDR3. The CDR3 nucleotides are TGTGCCAGCAGTTTAGAAGCGGGGGGCCCCGGGGAGCTGTTTTTT. As protein: CASSLEAGGPGELFF.

The chain links TRBV5-5 to TRBJ2-5; 9 bases agree with TRBD2. The tail of the sequence fits TRBJ2-7 better, so the J call may be wrong. CDR3 length equals 15 residues. The germline CDR1 and CDR2 sequences are SGHKS and YYEKEE (reference sequence). CDR3 nucleotides: TGTGCCAGCAGCTGGGGGACTAGCCAATACTACGAGCAGTACTTC. The encoded protein is CASSWGTSQYYEQYF.

The rearrangement links TRBV27 to TRBJ1-2; TRBD1 agrees at 8 bases. The ends lost 2 bases at V and 8 bases at J; junction bases unmatched: 13. CDR1 and CDR2 (germline): MNHEY, SMNVEV (reference sequence). This CDR3 comprises 16 residues. The CDR3 region has the DNA TGTGCCAGCAGTTTACGGGGGGGGACAGGAGAAGGAGGCTACACCTTC. This codes for CASSLRGGTGEGGYTF.

This rearrangement joins TRBV29-1 to TRBJ2-1, with D maybe TRBD2 (6 bases). Germline loops: CDR1 SQVTM, CDR2 ANQGSEA. V was shortened by 4 bases and J by 2 bases, with 12 bases between the two germline ends. The CDR3 extends over 14 amino acids. CDR3 region: CSVGNGGPYNEQFF. CDR3 coding DNA: TGCAGCGTTGGTAACGGGGGTCCCTACAATGAGCAGTTCTTC.

This chain joins TRBV4-3 and TRBJ1-1; TRBD1 might be the D (5 bases). The V gene lost 5 bases and the J gene lost 4 bases, with 11 bases spanning the gap. The length of the CDR3 is 13 residues. The germline CDR1 and CDR2 sequences are LGHNA and YSLEER. CDR3 loop: CASSGEGVTEAFF. The CDR3 DNA reads as TGCGCCAGCAGCGGAGAAGGGGTCACTGAAGCTTTCTTT.

The CDR3 nucleotides are TGTGCCAGCAGCGCCCGGGACAGGGTATCGTGGAACGAGCAGTACTTC. Its protein product is CASSARDRVSWNEQYF. V usage is TRBV5-6 and J usage is TRBJ2-4; 9 bases are a match to TRBD1. The end of the DNA aligns better with TRBJ2-7, so the J call may be wrong. Germline lookup yields CDR1 SGHDT and CDR2 YYEEEE. The CDR3 extends over 16 amino acids.

The chain joins TRBV20-1 to TRBJ2-2, with 7 bases matching TRBD1. Trimming cost V 6 bases and J 0 bases; bases outside gene matches: 13. The CDR3 totals 17 residues. Germline lookup yields CDR1 DFQATT and CDR2 SNEGSKA (reference sequence). CDR3 region: CSARGYPGQTNTGELFF. As DNA, the CDR3 is TGCAGTGCGAGGGGCTACCCGGGACAGACGAACACCGGGGAGCTGTTTTTT.

The chain has TRBV6-6 and TRBJ2-7; D call uncertain. The CDR3 contains 12 residues. V gave up 4 bases and J gave up 5 bases, with 9 bases separating them. The germline CDR1 and CDR2 sequences are MNHNY and SVGAGI (reference sequence). The CDR3 region is CASSSRADEQYF. The CDR3 region has the DNA TGTGCCAGCAGTTCCCGGGCGGACGAGCAGTACTTC.

In its sample, this clonotype was seen a few times. This chain links TRBV5-1 with TRBJ1-4; D is unresolved. The CDR3 totals 13 residues. The germline V and J ends were trimmed by 0 bases and 5 bases, with 5 bases remaining between them. Germline loops: CDR1 SGHRS, CDR2 YFSETQ. In DNA, the CDR3 is TGCGCCAGCAGCTTGGATCCGAATGAAAAACTGTTTTTT. Its translation is CASSLDPNEKLFF.